This T cell receptor beta chain appears in the sequencing data of a study of PD-1 blockade in mismatch repair-deficient tumors. PCR or immunohistochemistry showed mismatch repair deficiency in every enrolled patient. Profiled with immunoSEQ multiplex PCR; TCRdb holds only in-frame clones, not every one. The data contain 85,000 to 130,000 clones, 82% of them singletons. The CDR3 loop spans 16 amino acids. J lost 5 bases, V lost 5 bases, and 13 bases had no gene match. From germline, CDR1 is SGHDN and CDR2 FVKESK. The source material was peripheral blood, sampled roughly 35 weeks after starting pembrolizumab. The genes are TRBV14 and TRBJ2-5; 8 nucleotides align to TRBD1. This clonotype originated in an adult with mismatch repair-deficient cancer. This CDR3 reads CASSSYSWTGPETQYF. CDR3 sequence (DNA): TGTGCCAGCAGCTCCTACTCATGGACAGGGCCCGAGACCCAGTACTTC.